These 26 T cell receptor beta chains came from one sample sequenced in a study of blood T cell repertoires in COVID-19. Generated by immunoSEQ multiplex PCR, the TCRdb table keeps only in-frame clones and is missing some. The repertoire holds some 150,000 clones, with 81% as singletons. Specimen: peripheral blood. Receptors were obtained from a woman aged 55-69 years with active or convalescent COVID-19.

The CDR3 reads CASSEGTVASPLHF. The CDR3 DNA follows: TGTGCCAGCAGTGAAGGCACAGTGGCTTCACCCCTCCACTTT. The chain links TRBV25-1 to TRBJ1-6, with no clear D. The CDR3 is made up of 14 amino acids. Germline CDR1 and CDR2: MGHDK and SYGVNS. Deletions cut 2 bases from V and 9 bases from J, with 11 bases between.

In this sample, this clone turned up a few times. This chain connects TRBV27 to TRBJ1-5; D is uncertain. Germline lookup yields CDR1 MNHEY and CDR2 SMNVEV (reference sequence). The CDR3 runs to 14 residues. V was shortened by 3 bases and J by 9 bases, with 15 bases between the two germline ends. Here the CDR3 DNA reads TGTGCCAGCAGTTTCGGGTGGGGAGATCGGCCCCAGCATTTT. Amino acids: CASSFGWGDRPQHF.

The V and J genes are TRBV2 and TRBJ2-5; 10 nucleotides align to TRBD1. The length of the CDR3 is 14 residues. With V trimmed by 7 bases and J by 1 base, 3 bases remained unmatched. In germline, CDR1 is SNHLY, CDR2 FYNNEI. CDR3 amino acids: CASNRDRGQETQYF. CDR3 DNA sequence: TGTGCCAGCAACCGGGACAGGGGCCAAGAGACCCAGTACTTC.

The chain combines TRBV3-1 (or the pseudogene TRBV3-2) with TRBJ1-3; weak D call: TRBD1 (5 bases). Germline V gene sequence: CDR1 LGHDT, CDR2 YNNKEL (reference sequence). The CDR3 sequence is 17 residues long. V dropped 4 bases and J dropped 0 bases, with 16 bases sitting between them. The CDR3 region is CASSPSGGSLSGNTIYF. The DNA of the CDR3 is TGTGCCAGCAGCCCGTCGGGGGGTAGTCTCTCTGGAAACACCATATATTTT.

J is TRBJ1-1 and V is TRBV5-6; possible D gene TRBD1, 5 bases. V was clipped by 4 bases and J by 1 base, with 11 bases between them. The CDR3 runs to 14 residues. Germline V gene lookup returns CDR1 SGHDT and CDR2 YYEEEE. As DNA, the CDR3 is TGTGCCAGCAGCCAAGGGGATCGGAACACTGAAGCTTTCTTT. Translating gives CASSQGDRNTEAFF.

The CDR3 reads CASIWGQGNYGYTF. The CDR3 DNA is TGTGCCAGCATTTGGGGTCAGGGGAACTATGGCTACACCTTC. The chain has TRBV2 and TRBJ1-2, with TRBD1 as a possible D gene (6 bases). Trimming removed 7 bases at V and 2 bases at J, with 14 bases between. Germline V gives CDR1 SNHLY, CDR2 FYNNEI. This CDR3 contains 14 residues.

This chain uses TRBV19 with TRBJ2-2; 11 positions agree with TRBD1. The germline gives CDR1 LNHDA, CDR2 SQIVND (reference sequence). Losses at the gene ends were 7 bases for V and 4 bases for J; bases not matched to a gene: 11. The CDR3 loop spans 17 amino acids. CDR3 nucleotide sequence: TGTGCCAGTATCCCCCGGACAGGGGGCATCGGCACCGGGGAGCTGTTTTTT. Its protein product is CASIPRTGGIGTGELFF.

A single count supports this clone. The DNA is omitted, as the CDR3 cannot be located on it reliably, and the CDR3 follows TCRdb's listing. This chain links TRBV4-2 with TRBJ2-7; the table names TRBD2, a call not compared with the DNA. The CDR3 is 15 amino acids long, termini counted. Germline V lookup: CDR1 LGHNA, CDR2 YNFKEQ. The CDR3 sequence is CASSDPGTPLWEQYF.

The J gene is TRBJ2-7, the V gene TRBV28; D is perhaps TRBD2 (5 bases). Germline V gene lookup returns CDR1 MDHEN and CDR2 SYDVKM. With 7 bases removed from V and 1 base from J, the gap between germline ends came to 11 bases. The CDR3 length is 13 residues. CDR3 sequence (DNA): TGTGCCAGCAATAGAAGGAGGTCCTACGAGCAGTACTTC. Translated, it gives CASNRRRSYEQYF.

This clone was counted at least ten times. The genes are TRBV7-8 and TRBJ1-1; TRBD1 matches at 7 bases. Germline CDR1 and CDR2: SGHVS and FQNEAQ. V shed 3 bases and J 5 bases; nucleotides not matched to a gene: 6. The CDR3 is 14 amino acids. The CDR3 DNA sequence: TGTGCCAGCAGCTTGAGGGGGCGGCGAACTGAAGCTTTCTTT. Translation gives CASSLRGRRTEAFF.

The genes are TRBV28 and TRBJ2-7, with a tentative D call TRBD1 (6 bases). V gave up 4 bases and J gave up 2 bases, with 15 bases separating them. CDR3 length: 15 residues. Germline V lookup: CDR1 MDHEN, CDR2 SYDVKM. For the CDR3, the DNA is TGTGCCAGCAGTTCCTCCGGGACACCCGCCTACGAGCAGTACTTC. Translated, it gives CASSSSGTPAYEQYF.

The CDR3 here is CASSDMGLVSEQYF. The CDR3 DNA is TGTGCCAGCAGCGATATGGGACTAGTAAGCGAGCAGTACTTC. This chain uses TRBV11-2 with TRBJ2-7; TRBD2 agrees at 8 bases. With 5 bases clipped from V and 6 bases from J, the junction kept 9 bases outside the gene matches. The germline gives CDR1 SGHAT, CDR2 FQNNGV. The CDR3 runs 14 residues.

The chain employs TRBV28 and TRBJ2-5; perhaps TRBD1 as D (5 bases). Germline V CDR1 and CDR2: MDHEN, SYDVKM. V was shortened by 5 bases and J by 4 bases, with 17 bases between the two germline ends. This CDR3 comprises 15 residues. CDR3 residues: CASSPSKGPRETQYF. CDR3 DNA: TGTGCCAGCAGTCCCTCAAAGGGGCCGAGAGAGACCCAGTACTTC.

CDR3 DNA: TGTGCCAGCTCACCAGACAAGTCTAGCACAGATACGCAGTATTTT. Protein: CASSPDKSSTDTQYF. The chain links TRBV18 to TRBJ2-3; D gene unclear. V was shortened by 2 bases and J by 0 bases, with 9 bases between the two germline ends. Germline V gene data show CDR1 as KGHSH and CDR2 as LQKENI. The CDR3 spans 15 residues.

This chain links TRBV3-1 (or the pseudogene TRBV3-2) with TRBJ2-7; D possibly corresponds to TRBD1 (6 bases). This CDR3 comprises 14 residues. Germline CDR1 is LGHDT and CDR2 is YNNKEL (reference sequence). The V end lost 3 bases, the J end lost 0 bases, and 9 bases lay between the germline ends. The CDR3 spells CASSQTGVSYEQYF. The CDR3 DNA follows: TGTGCCAGCAGCCAGACAGGAGTCTCCTACGAGCAGTACTTC.

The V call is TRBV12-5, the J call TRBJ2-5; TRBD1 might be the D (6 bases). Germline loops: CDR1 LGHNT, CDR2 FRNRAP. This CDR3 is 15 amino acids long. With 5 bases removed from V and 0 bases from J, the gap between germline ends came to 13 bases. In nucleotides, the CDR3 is TGTGCTAGTGGTCCTCGGACAGCGTACCAAGAGACCCAGTACTTC. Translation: CASGPRTAYQETQYF.

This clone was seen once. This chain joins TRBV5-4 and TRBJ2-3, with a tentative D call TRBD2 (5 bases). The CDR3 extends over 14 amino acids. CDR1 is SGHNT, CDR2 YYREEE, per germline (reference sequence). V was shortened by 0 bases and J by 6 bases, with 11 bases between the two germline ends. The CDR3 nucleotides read TGTGCCAGCAGCTTGGCCCCTCTAGCTGATACGCAGTATTTT. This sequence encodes CASSLAPLADTQYF.

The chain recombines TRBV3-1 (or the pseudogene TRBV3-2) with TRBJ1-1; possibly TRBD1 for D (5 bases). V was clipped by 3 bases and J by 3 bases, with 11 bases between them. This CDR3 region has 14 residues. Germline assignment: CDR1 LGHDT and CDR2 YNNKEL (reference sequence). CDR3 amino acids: CASSHRRGDTEAFF. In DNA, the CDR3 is TGTGCCAGCAGCCATCGGCGGGGGGACACTGAAGCTTTCTTT.

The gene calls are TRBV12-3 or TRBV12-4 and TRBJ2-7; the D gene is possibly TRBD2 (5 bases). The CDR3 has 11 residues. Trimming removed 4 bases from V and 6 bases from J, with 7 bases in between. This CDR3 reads CASSSGGEQYF. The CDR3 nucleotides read TGTGCCAGCAGTTCTGGAGGCGAGCAGTACTTC.

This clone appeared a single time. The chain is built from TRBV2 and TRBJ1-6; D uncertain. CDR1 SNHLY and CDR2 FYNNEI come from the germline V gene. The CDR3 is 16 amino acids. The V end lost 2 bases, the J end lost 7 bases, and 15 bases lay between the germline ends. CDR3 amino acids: CASSEQLQAQNSPLHF. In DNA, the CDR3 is TGTGCCAGCAGTGAACAACTTCAGGCCCAGAATTCACCCCTCCACTTT. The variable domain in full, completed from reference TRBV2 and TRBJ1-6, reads EPEVTQTPSHQVTQMGQEVILRCVPISNHLYFYWYRQILGQKVEFLVSFYNNEISEKSEIFDDQFSVERPDGSNFTLKIRSTKLEDSAMYFCASSEQLQAQNSPLHFGNGTRLTVT.

CDR3 sequence (DNA): TGTGCCAGCAGACCCCTCTCCGGGACTAGATCCACAGATACGCAGTATTTT. Residues: CASRPLSGTRSTDTQYF. The chain recombines TRBV7-2 with TRBJ2-3, with 8 bases matching TRBD2. Germline lookup yields CDR1 SGHTA and CDR2 FQGNSA. The CDR3 has 17 amino acids. The V and J ends lost 6 bases and 2 bases, in that order; junction bases with no gene match: 13.

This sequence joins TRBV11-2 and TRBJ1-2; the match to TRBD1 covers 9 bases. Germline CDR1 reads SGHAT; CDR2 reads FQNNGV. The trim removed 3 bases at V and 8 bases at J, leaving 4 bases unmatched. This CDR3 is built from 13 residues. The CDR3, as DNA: TGTGCCAGCAGCTTTACAGGGGGCGCGGGCTACACCTTC. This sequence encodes CASSFTGGAGYTF.

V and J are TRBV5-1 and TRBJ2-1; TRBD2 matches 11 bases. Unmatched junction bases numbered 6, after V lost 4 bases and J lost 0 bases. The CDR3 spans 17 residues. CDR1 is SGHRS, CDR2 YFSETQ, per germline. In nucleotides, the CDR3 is TGCGCCAGCAGCGTTTCCGGGACTAGCGGCTCCTACAATGAGCAGTTCTTC. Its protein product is CASSVSGTSGSYNEQFF. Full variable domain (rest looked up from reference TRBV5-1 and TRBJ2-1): KAGVTQTPRYLIKTRGQQVTLSCSPISGHRSVSWYQQTPGQGLQFLFEYFSETQRNKGNFPGRFSGRQFSNSRSEMNVSTLELGDSALYLCASSVSGTSGSYNEQFFGPGTRLTVL.

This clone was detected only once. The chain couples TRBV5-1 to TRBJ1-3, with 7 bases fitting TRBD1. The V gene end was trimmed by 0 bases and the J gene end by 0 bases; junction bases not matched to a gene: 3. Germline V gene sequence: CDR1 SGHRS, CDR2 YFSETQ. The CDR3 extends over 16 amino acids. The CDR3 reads CASSLVGTASGNTIYF. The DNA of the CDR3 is TGCGCCAGCAGCTTGGTAGGGACAGCCTCTGGAAACACCATATATTTT.

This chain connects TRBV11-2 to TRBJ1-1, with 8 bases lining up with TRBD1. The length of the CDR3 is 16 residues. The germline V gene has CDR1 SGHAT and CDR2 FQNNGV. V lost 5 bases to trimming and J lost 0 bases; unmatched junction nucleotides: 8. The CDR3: CASSKAGQVMNTEAFF. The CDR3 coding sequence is TGTGCCAGCAGCAAAGCGGGACAGGTTATGAACACTGAAGCTTTCTTT.

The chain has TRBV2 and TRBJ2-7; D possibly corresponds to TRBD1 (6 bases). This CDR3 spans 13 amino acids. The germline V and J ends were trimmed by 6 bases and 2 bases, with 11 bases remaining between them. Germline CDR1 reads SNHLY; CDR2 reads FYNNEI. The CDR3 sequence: CASSGTRAYEQYF. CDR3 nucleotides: TGTGCCAGCAGCGGGACAAGGGCCTACGAGCAGTACTTC. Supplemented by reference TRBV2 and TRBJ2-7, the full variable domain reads EPEVTQTPSHQVTQMGQEVILRCVPISNHLYFYWYRQILGQKVEFLVSFYNNEISEKSEIFDDQFSVERPDGSNFTLKIRSTKLEDSAMYFCASSGTRAYEQYFGPGTRLTVT.